This T cell receptor beta chain was documented in a study of blood T cell repertoires in COVID-19 (dated by TCRdb to 2020 to 2021). A note on the overall study: The collaborator samples originated in the United States, Italy and Spain and spanned the acute and convalescent phases of COVID-19. The material from the prospective study consisted of cDNA or gDNA derived from T cells, B-cell-depleted T cells, or PBMCs. Subjects who had been exposed to COVID-19, were actively infected with it, or had recovered from it provided the deeply sampled blood TCRbeta repertoires that made up the dataset. The repertoires were released in a freely available public database meant as a resource for research on the immune response to SARS-CoV-2. Samples came from the ongoing ImmuneRACE study (first 160 participants) plus 1,254 subjects from 6 global collaborators. Sample metadata almost always included a de-identified subject ID, COVID-19 status, age in years and sex. Where available, HLA class I and class II types were obtained from metadata supplied by the sample provider rather than from assay-based typing.

Comment on this clone: Its antigen target is currently unknown. It has no much larger one-base neighbor in the sample; base qualities were not kept.

In Seattle, one collaborating source enrolled patients while the infection was active and tracked those patients longitudinally over the course of disease. The collaborating institutions used their own protocols to collect whole blood in K2EDTA tubes. Collaborator samples were shipped for TCRbeta analysis as frozen whole blood, isolated PBMCs, or DNA extracted from either sample type. General study outcomes and caveats: The amount of clinical and demographic metadata varied by source and participant and was provided uncurated.

V is reduced by 0 bases and J by 0 bases, leaving a spacing of 11 bases between them. The CDR3 measures 16 amino acids from cysteine to phenylalanine. The DNA shown is the 48-base CDR3, in frame from base 1. CDR1 is given as SGHRS and CDR2 as YFSETQ, both from the germline V gene. TCRbeta CDR3 regions were amplified from genomic DNA by means of the immunoSEQ Assay, a bias-controlled multiplex PCR. Per the source publication's procedure: Within the assay, amplification of reference gene primers was used to estimate how many nucleated cells each sample contained. To quantify the absolute abundance of each unique TCRbeta CDR3 rearrangement, sequence reads were collapsed and filtered. Productive Simpson clonality was computed per sample as the square root of Simpson's diversity index over productive rearrangements. Held by TCRdb, this immuneACCESS table contains in-frame sequences only and omits some clones. Under half of the omission traces to an unresolved V gene where checked; the cause of the rest is unknown. Clonal size and the V and J genes are those of that table, whereas D and trimming came from the DNA. The sample table holds hundreds of thousands of clones, of which 88% were seen once. Around 7.9% of the sample is in the top ten clones.

This sequence uses TRBV5-1 and TRBJ2-3, and possibly TRBD2, on 7 matching bases. The source material was peripheral blood. The clonotype originates from a woman in her sixties or seventies with COVID-19, enrolled during active disease. The nucleotide sequence is TGCGCCAGCAGCTTGGAGGCGGGGGCAAGCACAGATACGCAGTATTTT. This codes for CASSLEAGASTDTQYF. Supplemented by the reference TRBV5-1 and TRBJ2-3 proteins around the CDR3, the complete variable domain is KAGVTQTPRYLIKTRGQQVTLSCSPISGHRSVSWYQQTPGQGLQFLFEYFSETQRNKGNFPGRFSGRQFSNSRSEMNVSTLELGDSALYLCASSLEAGASTDTQYFGPGTRLTVL.